The clone carrying this TCR beta chain has ten or more counts. Antigen: not known. This sample is drawn from a study of prognosis after radiotherapy for stage I lung cancer. Study as a whole: Radiotherapy: SBRT, 3 to 5 fractions, biologically effective dose at least 100 Gy. Study outcomes and limitations: There were reportedly differences in TRBV and TRBJ gene usage between patients with and without metastases.

TCR beta CDR3 was amplified from genomic DNA by two-round multiplex PCR. First-round PCR employed TRBV- and TRBJ-specific primers for each gene. A single record per CDR3 protein comes from TCRdb applying MiXCR to the multiplex PCR reads. The data show under 25,000 distinct CDR3 sequences, around half seen once. The CDR3 is 17 amino acids. In germline, CDR1 is GTSNPN, CDR2 SVGIG (reference sequence). After removal of 0 bases from V and 4 bases from J, the junction contained 8 bases not matched to a gene. The chain carries TRBV30 and TRBJ2-3; 12 nucleotides align to TRBD2. The TCR originated in a donor over 45 with non-small cell lung cancer. The sequencing used PBMCs, collected before or after stereotactic body radiation therapy (not recorded which). CDR3 amino acids: CAWSVRPTSGRPDTQYF. For the CDR3, the DNA is TGTGCCTGGAGTGTACGGCCCACTAGCGGGAGGCCAGATACGCAGTATTTT.